The 8 T cell receptor beta chains below come from one sample, sequenced in a study of molecular identifiers for immune sequencing clone quantification (dated by TCRdb to 2017 to 2018). The library was prepared using PCR. TCRdb records NextSeq 500 as the sequencer. TCRdb handled the public reads itself, with Q25 trimming in fastp and clone calling in MiXCR, and kept productive beta chains. Here each entry gathers all rows of one CDR3 protein and keeps the most common genes and DNA. In all, the sample holds 490,000 or so distinct CDR3 sequences, and about 26% of those were seen once. The top ten constitute approximately 0.76% of the sample. Sequencing was done on a sample of naive CD8+ T cells from blood, with Jurkat cell RNA spiked in. The cell subset or site label here, explained by the study, means: FACS-sorted CD8+CD4-CCR7+CD45RA+ naive T cells. These receptors came from a human donor in good health. Some libraries in this study had Jurkat cell RNA spiked in.

A note on this clonotype: The junction departs from the called germline gene at one end, perhaps through a read error. V is TRBV6-5 and J is TRBJ2-2; D gene ambiguous. The CDR3 covers 16 residues. Germline CDR1 reads MNHEY; CDR2 reads SVGAGI. The CDR3 here is CASSHSSPPRTGELFF. CDR3 nucleotides: TGTGCCAGCAGTCACTCGTCCCCTCCCCGCACCGGGGAGCTGTTTTTT.

Turning to this clonotype: This clone may be a read error of a much larger clone one base away. The conserved closing phenylalanine or tryptophan is absent in this CDR3, likely reflecting a read error. V is TRBV11-2 and J is TRBJ2-1; D gene uncertain. Germline V gives CDR1 SGHAT, CDR2 FQNNGV. There are 14 residues in the CDR3. Trimming took 3 bases from V and 4 from J, leaving 10 bases between them. The DNA for the CDR3 is TGTGCCAGCAGCTTCCCGCCCACATACAATGAGCAGTTCTCC. Translating it yields CASSFPPTYNEQFS.

A word on this clonotype: At one boundary the junction diverges from the germline segment, which might be a read error. The chain is built from TRBV20-1 and TRBJ1-5; D perhaps matches TRBD1 (6 bases). The CDR3 length is 17 residues. Germline lookup yields CDR1 DFQATT and CDR2 SNEGSKA (reference sequence). CDR3 loop: CSARALQGREGNHPQHF. The CDR3 nucleotides are TGCAGTGCTAGAGCATTACAGGGCAGGGAAGGCAATCATCCCCAGCATTTT.

As for this clonotype: One end of the junction is discordant with germline, which a read error may explain. V gene TRBV4-2 combines with J gene TRBJ2-5; D might be TRBD1 or TRBD2, each matching 6 bases. In germline, CDR1 is LGHNA, CDR2 YNFKEQ. The CDR3 runs 13 residues. DNA of the CDR3: TGTGCCAGCAGCCAACGGGGGCAAGAGCCCCAGTACTTC. This translates into CASSQRGQEPQYF.

This clonotype has a count of ten or more. The rearrangement uses TRBV4-1 and TRBJ2-3, with 8 bases identical to TRBD2. Germline V lookup: CDR1 MGHRA, CDR2 YSYEKL. The CDR3 contains 15 residues. The V segment lost 5 bases and the J segment 2 bases; nucleotides outside the gene matches: 6. CDR3 sequence (DNA): TGCGCCAGCAGCACTCAACTAGCGGACACAGATACGCAGTATTTT. It codes for CASSTQLADTDTQYF.

The chain uses TRBV7-2 and TRBJ2-2; D gene ambiguous. Trimming stripped 5 bases from V and 6 bases from J, with 13 bases between. Per germline, CDR1 SGHTA and CDR2 FQGNSA. This CDR3 is built from 14 residues. CDR3 sequence (DNA): TGTGCCAGCAGCCCCTGGTCTCGAGCCGGGGAGCTGTTTTTT. Protein: CASSPWSRAGELFF.

As concerns this clonotype: Since the CDR3 does not end with the conserved phenylalanine or tryptophan, this likely comes from a read error. The CDR3 region has the DNA TGTGCCATCAGTGAGTCCGGGGGGACAGCTAATTCACCCCTCCACCTT. This codes for CAISESGGTANSPLHL. This chain links TRBV10-3 with TRBJ1-6; 7 bases fit TRBD1. Germline-derived CDR1 and CDR2 are ENHRY and SYGVKD. The CDR3 is 16 amino acids. Trimming took 0 bases from V and 6 from J; bases not matched to a gene: 5.

This clonotype was picked up a small number of times. J is TRBJ2-7 and V is TRBV6-2 or TRBV6-3; perhaps TRBD1 as D (6 bases). The CDR3 is 14 amino acids. CDR1 is MNHEY and CDR2 is SVGEGT in the germline V gene. Trimming pared 5 bases from V and 2 bases from J, leaving 13 bases between. The chain's CDR3 is CASSQWTDAYEQYF. CDR3 DNA sequence: TGTGCCAGCAGTCAATGGACAGATGCCTACGAGCAGTACTTC.